The text below deals with one T cell receptor beta chain. The source of the sample is a study of blood T cell repertoires in COVID-19. Study summary: There were acute and convalescent COVID-19 samples, and they came from the United States, Italy and Spain. In each case, the material was cDNA or gDNA derived from T cells, B-cell-depleted T cells, or PBMCs.

V was pared by 5 bases and J by 7 bases, with 13 bases of the junction left unmatched. Germline assignment: CDR1 SEHNR and CDR2 FQNEAQ (reference sequence). This CDR3 region has 16 residues. Source study methods: Reference gene primer amplification in the assay estimated nucleated cell counts. The data were produced by immunoSEQ multiplex PCR, yet TCRdb's version contains in-frame clones alone and is incomplete. Clonal size and the V and J genes are those of that table, whereas D and trimming came from the DNA. The repertoire holds under 85,000 clones, with around 83% as singletons. Material: peripheral blood. The TCR comes from an older man with acute or convalescent COVID-19. The rearrangement uses TRBV7-9 and TRBJ1-5, with 8 bases that match TRBD1. DNA of the CDR3: TGTGCCAGCAGCGTCAGAGGACAGGGAAGAGGGCAGCCCCAGCATTTT. Translated: CASSVRGQGRGQPQHF. The entire variable domain, with the rest obtained from reference TRBV7-9 and TRBJ1-5, is as follows: DTGVSQNPRHKITKRGQNVTFRCDPISEHNRLYWYRQTLGQGPEFLTYFQNEAQLEKSRLLSDRFSAERPKGSFSTLEIQRTEQGDSAMYLCASSVRGQGRGQPQHFGDGTRLSIL.